The 26 T cell receptor beta chains presented below share a single source sample, sequenced in a study of patients and donors after allogeneic stem cell transplantation. Each CDR3 protein is one row after TCRdb ran MiXCR on the RT-PCR reads. The sample has about 160,000 distinct CDR3 sequences, 24% seen once; the top ten hold 25% to 30%. The sequencing sample was made of blood, either unsorted or a sorted T cell fraction (not recorded which). The receptors stem from a human donor who was either an allogeneic HSCT recipient or a stem cell or donor lymphocyte infusion donor (not recorded which). It is not recorded whose cells these are; they may come from a transplant donor.

This chain connects TRBV3-1 to TRBJ1-1; weak D call: TRBD1 (5 bases). Trimming took off 7 bases at V and 1 base at J, with 10 bases between the two ends. CDR3 length: 13 residues. CDR1 LGHDT and CDR2 YNNKEL come from the germline V gene (reference sequence). CDR3: CASNPGKNTEAFF. DNA of the CDR3: TGTGCCAGCAATCCAGGGAAGAACACTGAAGCTTTCTTT.

Ten or more counts support this clonotype. The chain uses TRBV5-1 and TRBJ2-1; 9 nucleotides agree with TRBD2. The length of the CDR3 is 14 residues. J lost 5 bases, V lost 4 bases, and 4 bases had no gene match. Germline loops: CDR1 SGHRS, CDR2 YFSETQ. The DNA for the CDR3 is TGCGCCAGCAGCATTAGCGGGGGTAACAATGAGCAGTTCTTC. Amino acids: CASSISGGNNEQFF.

This clonotype was observed many times. This chain links TRBV7-9 with TRBJ1-1; no clear D gene. Trimming took 3 bases from V and 0 from J, leaving 8 bases between them. Germline V CDR1 and CDR2: SEHNR, FQNEAQ (reference sequence). This CDR3 has 14 amino acids. The CDR3 nucleotides are TGTGCCAGCAGCTTGGTACAGATGAACACTGAAGCTTTCTTT. Protein sequence: CASSLVQMNTEAFF.

This clonotype was seen a handful of times. The chain has TRBV4-3 and TRBJ1-2, with 7 positions matching TRBD1. The J segment lost 0 bases and the V segment lost 6 bases, leaving 10 bases of the junction unmatched. This CDR3 contains 16 residues. Germline CDR1 is LGHNA and CDR2 is YSLEER. DNA of the CDR3: TGCGCCAGCAGTCTCGCCCCGGGACAGCCTAACTATGGCTACACCTTC. It specifies CASSLAPGQPNYGYTF.

The J gene is TRBJ2-2, the V gene TRBV11-2, with 7 bases identical to TRBD2. The CDR3 loop spans 17 amino acids. Germline CDR1 reads SGHAT; CDR2 reads FQNNGV. Trimming removed 5 bases from V and 3 bases from J; junction bases left unmatched: 12. The CDR3 region is CASSPGRGLVDTGELFF. CDR3 DNA: TGTGCCAGCAGCCCAGGGAGAGGACTAGTCGACACCGGGGAGCTGTTTTTT.

The chain carries TRBV30 and TRBJ1-3; D unclear. Germline V lookup: CDR1 GTSNPN, CDR2 SVGIG (reference sequence). The CDR3 runs 16 residues. V lost 2 bases and J lost 7, with 21 bases in between. This CDR3 is CAWSTPRPLQKNTIYF. CDR3 nucleotides: TGTGCCTGGAGTACCCCTCGGCCTCTCCAGAAGAACACCATATATTTT.

This clonotype was counted once. The chain is built from TRBV12-3 or TRBV12-4 and TRBJ2-1, with D uncertain. V was clipped by 3 bases and J by 6 bases, with 24 bases between them. This CDR3 spans 18 amino acids. The CDR3 is CASSFSRLLVVDLNEQFF. The CDR3 nucleotides read TGTGCCAGCAGTTTCTCCCGCCTTCTTGTGGTAGACCTCAATGAGCAGTTCTTC.

V usage is TRBV29-1 and J usage is TRBJ1-4; no firm D call. Germline CDR1 and CDR2: SQVTM and ANQGSEA. With 7 bases removed from V and 4 bases from J, the gap between germline ends came to 10 bases. The CDR3 consists of 12 residues. CDR3 in DNA: TGCAGCGCCGGGGATGATAATGAAAAACTGTTTTTT. Its protein is CSAGDDNEKLFF.

This clonotype was detected ten times or more. The rearrangement uses TRBV20-1 and TRBJ1-4; possibly TRBD1 for D (5 bases). Germline loops: CDR1 DFQATT, CDR2 SNEGSKA (reference sequence). The CDR3 runs 14 residues. Trimming pared 0 bases from V and 3 bases from J, leaving 8 bases between. CDR3 in amino acids: CSAREDTSNEKLFF. CDR3 sequence (DNA): TGCAGTGCTAGAGAGGACACCTCTAATGAAAAACTGTTTTTT.

The V and J genes are TRBV19 and TRBJ1-2; D remains unclear. Germline CDR1 reads LNHDA; CDR2 reads SQIVND (reference sequence). The CDR3 is 11 residues long. V lost 1 base and J lost 8, with 5 bases in between. DNA of the CDR3: TGTGCCAGTAGTATAGCAGGAGGCTACACCTTC. It yields the protein CASSIAGGYTF.

The chain has TRBV20-1 and TRBJ1-6, with D perhaps matching TRBD1 (6 bases). Germline CDR1 and CDR2: DFQATT and SNEGSKA (reference sequence). The germline V and J ends were trimmed by 3 bases and 3 bases, with 12 bases remaining between them. The CDR3 runs to 15 residues. CDR3 coding DNA: TGCAGTGCTAGGGCTCGGACAGACTATAATTCACCCCTCCACTTT. Translating gives CSARARTDYNSPLHF.

This clonotype was seen only a few times. The chain recombines TRBV5-6 with TRBJ1-1, with 8 bases fitting TRBD1. The CDR3 spans 12 residues. Germline CDR1 reads SGHDT; CDR2 reads YYEEEE. V trimming: 2 bases; J trimming: 10 bases; junction bases outside the gene matches: 4. CDR3 bases: TGTGCCAGCAGCTTCGGACAGGGCGTAGCTTTCTTT. Translation gives CASSFGQGVAFF.

Only a few counts were recorded for this clonotype. The J gene is TRBJ1-2, the V gene TRBV27; D gene ambiguous. Trimming shortened V by 5 bases and J by 2 bases, and 12 bases separated the two germline ends. This CDR3 spans 14 amino acids. Germline lookup yields CDR1 MNHEY and CDR2 SMNVEV (reference sequence). The CDR3 region has the DNA TGTGCCAGCAGTCTCGGGGTCGCCAACTATGGCTACACCTTC. Protein: CASSLGVANYGYTF.

CDR3 amino acids: CASSPLDVGPITDTQYF. CDR3 DNA sequence: TGTGCCAGCAGCCCACTTGATGTGGGGCCCATCACAGATACGCAGTATTTT. V and J are TRBV3-1 and TRBJ2-3; a possible D gene is TRBD1 (5 bases). The CDR3 sequence is 17 residues long. Germline CDR1 reads LGHDT; CDR2 reads YNNKEL (reference sequence). The germline V and J ends were trimmed by 4 bases and 2 bases, with 19 bases remaining between them.

The chain employs TRBV7-9 and TRBJ1-6, with TRBD1 as a possible D gene (5 bases). Deletions cut 5 bases from V and 7 bases from J, with 15 bases between. Germline V gives CDR1 SEHNR, CDR2 FQNEAQ (reference sequence). The CDR3 is 15 amino acids. The DNA of the CDR3 is TGTGCCAGCAGCCTCGTGCAGGGCCTCAATTCACCCCTCCACTTT. Its protein is CASSLVQGLNSPLHF. Full variable domain (remainder filled in from reference TRBV7-9 and TRBJ1-6): DTGVSQNPRHKITKRGQNVTFRCDPISEHNRLYWYRQTLGQGPEFLTYFQNEAQLEKSRLLSDRFSAERPKGSFSTLEIQRTEQGDSAMYLCASSLVQGLNSPLHFGNGTRLTVT.

The chain employs TRBV12-3 or TRBV12-4 and TRBJ2-7; 8 bases are shared with TRBD1. After removal of 3 bases from V and 7 bases from J, the junction contained 8 bases not matched to a gene. The CDR3 covers 14 residues. The CDR3 is CASSFGTGPREQYF. The CDR3 bases are TGTGCCAGCAGTTTTGGGACAGGCCCTCGGGAGCAGTACTTC.

J is TRBJ2-3 and V is TRBV7-3; D uncertain. This CDR3 region has 13 residues. Trimming cost V 2 bases and J 2 bases, with 5 bases left between them. Per the germline V gene, CDR1 is SGHTA and CDR2 is FQGTGA. CDR3 amino acids: CASSLGPTDTQYF. CDR3 nucleotide sequence: TGTGCCAGCAGCTTAGGTCCCACAGATACGCAGTATTTT.

This clonotype was observed a handful of times. The rearrangement links TRBV6-2 or TRBV6-3 to TRBJ2-5; D gene unclear. The CDR3 loop spans 12 amino acids. V lost 2 bases and J 4 bases, leaving 5 bases between the germline ends. The germline V gene encodes CDR1 MNHEY and CDR2 SVGEGT. CDR3 in DNA: TGTGCCAGCAGTTACCCCCCAGAGACCCAGTACTTC. This translates into CASSYPPETQYF.

V is TRBV27 and J is TRBJ2-7, with TRBD2 matching over 10 bases. This CDR3 has 15 amino acids. Germline V lookup: CDR1 MNHEY, CDR2 SMNVEV (reference sequence). With V trimmed by 0 bases and J by 3 bases, 2 bases remained unmatched. For the CDR3, the DNA is TGTGCCAGCAGTTTATCACTAGCGGGGTTCTACGAGCAGTACTTC. Translation gives CASSLSLAGFYEQYF.

The rearrangement links TRBV7-9 to TRBJ1-1; TRBD1 is a possible D gene (5 bases). This CDR3 is 15 amino acids long. Germline lookup yields CDR1 SEHNR and CDR2 FQNEAQ (reference sequence). V was clipped by 5 bases and J by 1 base, with 14 bases between them. The CDR3 loop is CASSPEWQGNTEAFF. CDR3 in DNA: TGTGCCAGCAGCCCCGAGTGGCAGGGGAACACTGAAGCTTTCTTT.

The chain joins TRBV20-1 to TRBJ2-1; no clear D. V shed 0 bases and J shed 0 bases, with 9 bases lying between them. Germline-derived CDR1 and CDR2 are DFQATT and SNEGSKA (reference sequence). The CDR3 totals 15 residues. CDR3 DNA sequence: TGCAGTGCTAGAGATGACGGCTTCTCCTACAATGAGCAGTTCTTC. Residues: CSARDDGFSYNEQFF.

The chain recombines TRBV5-1 with TRBJ2-7; D uncertain. CDR3 length: 14 residues. CDR1 and CDR2 (germline): SGHRS, YFSETQ. The V gene lost 4 bases and the J gene lost 3 bases, with 14 bases spanning the gap. The CDR3 DNA reads as TGCGCCAGCAGCGAGGAGACGGTGGACTACGAGCAGTACTTC. Translating gives CASSEETVDYEQYF.

The chain combines TRBV29-1 with TRBJ2-7; D is undetermined. V was shortened by 1 base and J by 2 bases, with 9 bases between the two germline ends. This CDR3 contains 13 residues. Germline V gene sequence: CDR1 SQVTM, CDR2 ANQGSEA. For the CDR3, the DNA is TGCAGCGTTGAAGGGCAGAGACCCTACGAGCAGTACTTC. It codes for CSVEGQRPYEQYF.

This clonotype was detected only a few times. The chain combines TRBV12-3 or TRBV12-4 with TRBJ2-5; D uncertain. Trimming removed 7 bases at V and 0 bases at J, with 12 bases between. The CDR3 contains 14 residues. In nucleotides, the CDR3 is TGTGCCAGCAACTCACATGAGTACCAAGAGACCCAGTACTTC. This translates into CASNSHEYQETQYF.

There are a few counts of this clonotype. The gene calls are TRBV5-1 and TRBJ1-1; D is unclear. Germline CDR1 SGHRS, CDR2 YFSETQ. V gave up 0 bases and J gave up 0 bases, with 9 bases separating them. This CDR3 has 15 residues. The CDR3 sequence: CASSLVPGVNTEAFF. CDR3 nucleotides: TGCGCCAGCAGCTTGGTTCCAGGAGTGAACACTGAAGCTTTCTTT.

This chain connects TRBV12-3 or TRBV12-4 to TRBJ1-1; no clear D. The ends were cut back, 2 bases at V and 1 base at J, with 8 bases in the middle. CDR3 length: 14 residues. CDR3: CASSLYGGNTEAFF. As DNA, the CDR3 is TGTGCCAGCAGTTTATATGGAGGGAACACTGAAGCTTTCTTT.